The 12 T cell receptor beta chains reported below all come from one sample, sequenced in a study of blood T cell repertoires in COVID-19. The protocol was immunoSEQ multiplex PCR, while the TCRdb copy is restricted to in-frame clones and leaves out a portion. Here the sample spans 270,000 or so clones, approximately 81% being singletons. Sequenced: PBMCs or T cells enriched from blood (not recorded which). These TCRs come from a woman aged 45-65 years who had been exposed to COVID-19.

The table lists this clone with a few counts. The chain recombines TRBV10-2 with TRBJ2-7; D gene ambiguous. The germline gives CDR1 WSHSY, CDR2 SAAADI. The CDR3 consists of 14 residues. V was shortened by 4 bases and J by 0 bases, with 10 bases between the two germline ends. The DNA of the CDR3 is TGCGCCAGCAGTGCGAGGTTCCCCTCCTACGAGCAGTACTTC. Its protein product is CASSARFPSYEQYF.

The rearrangement uses TRBV5-4 and TRBJ2-3; 10 bases align to TRBD2. CDR1 SGHNT and CDR2 YYREEE come from the germline V gene (reference sequence). The CDR3 consists of 15 residues. With V trimmed by 0 bases and J by 8 bases, 6 bases remained unmatched. CDR3 DNA sequence: TGTGCCAGCAGCTTGGGGCTAGCGGGGGCGGCTACGCAGTATTTT. Amino acid sequence: CASSLGLAGAATQYF. Full variable domain (outside the CDR3, taken from reference TRBV5-4 and TRBJ2-3): ETGVTQSPTHLIKTRGQQVTLRCSSQSGHNTVSWYQQALGQGPQFIFQYYREEENGRGNFPPRFSGLQFPNYSSELNVNALELDDSALYLCASSLGLAGAATQYFGPGTRLTVL.

This chain joins TRBV20-1 and TRBJ1-1; D is ambiguous. CDR1 is DFQATT and CDR2 is SNEGSKA in the germline V gene (reference sequence). The CDR3 is made up of 13 amino acids. V gave up 3 bases and J gave up 5 bases, with 13 bases separating them. CDR3 sequence reads: CSASLRVGTEAFF. The CDR3 DNA is TGCAGTGCTAGTCTGCGGGTGGGGACTGAAGCTTTCTTT.

V is TRBV6-5 and J is TRBJ1-1; D is perhaps TRBD1 (5 bases). Germline V CDR1 and CDR2: MNHEY, SVGAGI. V was clipped by 6 bases and J by 5 bases, with 16 bases between them. The CDR3 is 14 amino acids. DNA for the CDR3: TGTGCCAGCAGCCCAAGCGGGGGAGTGACTGAAGCTTTCTTT. This translates into CASSPSGGVTEAFF.

Only a few counts were recorded for this clone. The chain joins TRBV5-1 to TRBJ2-1; the match to TRBD1 covers 12 bases. This CDR3 contains 14 residues. Trimming at V came to 1 base and at J to 10 bases, leaving 3 bases not matched to a gene. Germline CDR1 SGHRS, CDR2 YFSETQ. The CDR3 DNA is TGCGCCAGCAGCTTGTGGGACAGGGGGCAAGAGCAGTTCTTC. Encoded protein: CASSLWDRGQEQFF.

This clone was recorded once. The chain couples TRBV5-6 to TRBJ2-3; 13 bases map to TRBD2. The CDR3 loop spans 16 amino acids. CDR1 is SGHDT and CDR2 is YYEEEE in the germline V gene. V dropped 4 bases and J dropped 2; count of bases not matched to a gene: 4. The CDR3 reads CASSLGLAGFTDTQYF. Written as DNA, the CDR3 is TGTGCCAGCAGCCTGGGACTAGCGGGGTTCACAGATACGCAGTATTTT.

V usage is TRBV3-1 (or the pseudogene TRBV3-2) and J usage is TRBJ2-2, with TRBD1 matching 7 bases. Germline loops: CDR1 LGHDT, CDR2 YNNKEL (reference sequence). CDR3 length: 14 amino acids. V dropped 10 bases and J dropped 0; count of bases not matched to a gene: 5. The CDR3: CATGTAPNTGELFF. In DNA form, the CDR3 reads TGTGCCACCGGGACAGCTCCGAACACCGGGGAGCTGTTTTTT.

The chain couples TRBV5-1 to TRBJ2-5; 8 nucleotides line up with TRBD2. CDR1 is SGHRS and CDR2 is YFSETQ in the germline V gene. CDR3 length equals 14 residues. J gave up 5 bases and V 0 bases, and 3 bases lay outside the gene matches. In DNA, the CDR3 is TGCGCCAGCAGCTTGGGAGCGGGGGCGGAGACCCAGTACTTC. Its translation is CASSLGAGAETQYF. The whole variable domain, remainder taken from reference TRBV5-1 and TRBJ2-5, is KAGVTQTPRYLIKTRGQQVTLSCSPISGHRSVSWYQQTPGQGLQFLFEYFSETQRNKGNFPGRFSGRQFSNSRSEMNVSTLELGDSALYLCASSLGAGAETQYFGPGTRLLVL.

The chain combines TRBV19 with TRBJ1-1; tentative D call: TRBD1 (5 bases). Germline V lookup: CDR1 LNHDA, CDR2 SQIVND (reference sequence). The CDR3 spans 15 residues. The germline V and J ends were trimmed by 5 bases and 3 bases, with 16 bases remaining between them. This chain's CDR3 is CASSLRRQIDTEAFF. In nucleotides, the CDR3 is TGTGCCAGTAGTTTACGCAGACAGATTGACACTGAAGCTTTCTTT.

J is TRBJ1-5 and V is TRBV5-1; 10 bases are shared with TRBD1. CDR1 and CDR2 (germline): SGHRS, YFSETQ. J lost 0 bases, V lost 2 bases, and 8 bases had no gene match. The CDR3 runs 18 residues. CDR3 sequence: CASSFKTGGKLSNQPQHF. The CDR3 DNA is TGCGCCAGCAGCTTTAAGACAGGGGGCAAGCTTAGCAATCAGCCCCAGCATTTT.

The gene calls are TRBV18 and TRBJ1-1; 7 bases line up with TRBD1. The CDR3 runs 14 residues. Germline trimming cut 6 bases from V and 1 base from J; bases unmatched to any gene: 5. Germline values: CDR1 KGHSH, CDR2 LQKENI. In nucleotides, the CDR3 is TGTGCCAGCTCCCAGGGGGTATCGAACACTGAAGCTTTCTTT. Residues: CASSQGVSNTEAFF.

This chain uses TRBV24-1 with TRBJ2-2; 7 bases are shared with TRBD1. V was pared by 4 bases and J by 4 bases, with 5 bases of the junction left unmatched. Germline CDR1 and CDR2: KGHDR and SFDVKD. This CDR3 region has 15 residues. As DNA, the CDR3 is TGTGCCACCAGTGACAACAGGGGACCCACCGGGGAGCTGTTTTTT. It specifies CATSDNRGPTGELFF.